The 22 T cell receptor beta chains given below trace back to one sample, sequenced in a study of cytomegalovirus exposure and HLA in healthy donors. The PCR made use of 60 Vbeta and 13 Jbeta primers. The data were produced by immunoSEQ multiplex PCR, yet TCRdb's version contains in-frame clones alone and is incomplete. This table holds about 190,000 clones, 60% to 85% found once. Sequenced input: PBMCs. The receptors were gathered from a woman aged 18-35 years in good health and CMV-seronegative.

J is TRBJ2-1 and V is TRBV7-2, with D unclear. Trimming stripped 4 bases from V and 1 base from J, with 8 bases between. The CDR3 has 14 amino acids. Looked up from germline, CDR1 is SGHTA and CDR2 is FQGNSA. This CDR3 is CASSYLLSYNEQFF. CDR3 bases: TGTGCCAGCAGCTATCTACTATCCTACAATGAGCAGTTCTTC.

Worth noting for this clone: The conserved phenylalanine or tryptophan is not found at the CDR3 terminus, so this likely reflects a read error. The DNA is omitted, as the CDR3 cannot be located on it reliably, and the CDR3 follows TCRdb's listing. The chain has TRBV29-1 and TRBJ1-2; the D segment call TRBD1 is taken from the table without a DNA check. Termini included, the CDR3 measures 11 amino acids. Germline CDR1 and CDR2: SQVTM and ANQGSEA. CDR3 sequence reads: CSVHRTGTDVL.

The CDR3 sequence is CASSERDRDDYTEAFF. The CDR3 DNA reads as TGTGCCAGCAGTGAGCGGGACAGGGACGATTACACTGAAGCTTTCTTT. V is TRBV28 and J is TRBJ1-1; 9 nucleotides agree with TRBD1. The CDR3 runs to 16 residues. The V and J ends lost 5 bases and 3 bases, in that order; junction bases with no gene match: 10. From germline, CDR1 is MDHEN and CDR2 SYDVKM.

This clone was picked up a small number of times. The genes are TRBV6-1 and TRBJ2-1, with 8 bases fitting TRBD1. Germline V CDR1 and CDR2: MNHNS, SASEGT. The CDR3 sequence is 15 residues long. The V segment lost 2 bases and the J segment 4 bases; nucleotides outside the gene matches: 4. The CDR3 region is CASSELGQAYNEQFF. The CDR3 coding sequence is TGTGCCAGCAGTGAACTGGGACAGGCGTACAATGAGCAGTTCTTC.

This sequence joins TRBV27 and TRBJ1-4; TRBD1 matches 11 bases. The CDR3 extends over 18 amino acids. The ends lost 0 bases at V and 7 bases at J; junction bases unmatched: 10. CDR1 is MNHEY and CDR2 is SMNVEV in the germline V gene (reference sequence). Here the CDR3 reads CASSLSWTGGALSEKLFF. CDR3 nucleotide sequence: TGTGCCAGCAGTTTATCGTGGACAGGGGGCGCGTTAAGTGAAAAACTGTTTTTT.

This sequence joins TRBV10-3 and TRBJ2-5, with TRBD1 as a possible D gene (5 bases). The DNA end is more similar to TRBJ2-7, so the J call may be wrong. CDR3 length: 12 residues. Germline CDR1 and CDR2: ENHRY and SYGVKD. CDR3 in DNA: TGTGCCATCGGGCAGGGAAATGACGAGCAGTACTTC. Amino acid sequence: CAIGQGNDEQYF.

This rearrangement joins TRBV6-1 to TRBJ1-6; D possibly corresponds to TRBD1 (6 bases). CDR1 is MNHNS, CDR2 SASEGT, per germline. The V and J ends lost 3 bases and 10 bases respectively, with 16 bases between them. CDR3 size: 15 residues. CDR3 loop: CASSDLQGWGSPLHF. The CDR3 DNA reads TGTGCCAGCAGTGACCTCCAGGGGTGGGGATCACCCCTCCACTTT.

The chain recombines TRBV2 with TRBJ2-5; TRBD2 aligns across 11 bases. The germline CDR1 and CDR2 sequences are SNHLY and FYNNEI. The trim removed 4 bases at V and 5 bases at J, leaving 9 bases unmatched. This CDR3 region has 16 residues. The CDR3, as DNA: TGTGCCAGCAGTGGGGGTAGCGGGGGGGAATACGAGACCCAGTACTTC. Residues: CASSGGSGGEYETQYF.

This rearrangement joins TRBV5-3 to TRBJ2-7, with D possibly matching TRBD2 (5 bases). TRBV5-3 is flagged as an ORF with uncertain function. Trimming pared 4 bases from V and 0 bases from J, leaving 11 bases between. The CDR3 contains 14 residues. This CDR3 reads CARSRPGSSYEQYF. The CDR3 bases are TGTGCCAGAAGCCGGCCTGGGAGCTCCTACGAGCAGTACTTC.

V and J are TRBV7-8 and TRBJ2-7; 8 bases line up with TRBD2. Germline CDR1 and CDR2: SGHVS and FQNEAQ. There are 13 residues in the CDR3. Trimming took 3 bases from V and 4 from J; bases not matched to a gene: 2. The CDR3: CASSFSGVYEQYF. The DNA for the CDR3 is TGTGCCAGCAGCTTTAGCGGGGTGTACGAGCAGTACTTC.

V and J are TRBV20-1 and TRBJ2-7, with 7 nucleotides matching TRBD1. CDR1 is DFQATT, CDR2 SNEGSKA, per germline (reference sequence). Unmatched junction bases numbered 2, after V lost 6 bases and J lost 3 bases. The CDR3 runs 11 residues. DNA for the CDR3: TGCAGTGCAAGACAGGGCTACGAGCAGTACTTC. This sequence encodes CSARQGYEQYF.

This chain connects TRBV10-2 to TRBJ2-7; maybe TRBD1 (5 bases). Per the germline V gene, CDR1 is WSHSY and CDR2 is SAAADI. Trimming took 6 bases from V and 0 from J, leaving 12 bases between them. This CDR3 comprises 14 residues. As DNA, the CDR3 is TGCGCCAGCAGGCAGGGCCTAATCTCCTACGAGCAGTACTTC. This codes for CASRQGLISYEQYF.

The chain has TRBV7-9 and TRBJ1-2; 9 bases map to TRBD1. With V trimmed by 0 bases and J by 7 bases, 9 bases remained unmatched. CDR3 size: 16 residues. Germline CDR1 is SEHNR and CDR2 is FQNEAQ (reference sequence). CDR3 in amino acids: CASSLAVGQGRTGYTF. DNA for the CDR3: TGTGCCAGCAGCTTAGCTGTAGGACAGGGGCGCACTGGCTACACCTTC.

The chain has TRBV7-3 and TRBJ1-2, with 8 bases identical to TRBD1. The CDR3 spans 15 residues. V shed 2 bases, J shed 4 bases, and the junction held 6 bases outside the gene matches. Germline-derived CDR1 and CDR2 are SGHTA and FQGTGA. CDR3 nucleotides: TGTGCCAGCAGCTTAGAGGACAGGGACCTCTATGGCTACACCTTC. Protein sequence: CASSLEDRDLYGYTF.

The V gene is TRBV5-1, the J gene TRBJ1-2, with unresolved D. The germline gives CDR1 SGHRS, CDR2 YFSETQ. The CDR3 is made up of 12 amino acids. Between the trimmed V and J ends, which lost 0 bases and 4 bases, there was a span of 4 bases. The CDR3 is CASSLGLYGYTF. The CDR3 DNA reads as TGCGCCAGCAGCTTGGGTCTCTATGGCTACACCTTC.

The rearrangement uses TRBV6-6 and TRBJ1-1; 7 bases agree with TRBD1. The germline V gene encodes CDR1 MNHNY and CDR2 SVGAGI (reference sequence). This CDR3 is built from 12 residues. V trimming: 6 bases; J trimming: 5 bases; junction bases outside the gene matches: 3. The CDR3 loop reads CASRTTGTEAFF. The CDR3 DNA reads TGTGCCAGCAGAACGACAGGGACTGAAGCTTTCTTT.

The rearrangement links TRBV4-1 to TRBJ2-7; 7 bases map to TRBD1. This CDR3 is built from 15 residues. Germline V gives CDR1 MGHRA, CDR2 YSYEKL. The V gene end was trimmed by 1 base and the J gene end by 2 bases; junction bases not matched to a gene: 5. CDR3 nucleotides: TGCGCCAGCAGCCAAGTCCGGGACAGAACCTACGAGCAGTACTTC. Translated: CASSQVRDRTYEQYF.

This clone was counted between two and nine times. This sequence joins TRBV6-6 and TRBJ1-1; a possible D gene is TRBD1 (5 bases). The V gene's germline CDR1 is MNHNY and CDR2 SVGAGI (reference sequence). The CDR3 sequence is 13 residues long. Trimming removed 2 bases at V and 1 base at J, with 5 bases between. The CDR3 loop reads CASSYQGNTEAFF. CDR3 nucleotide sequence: TGTGCCAGCAGTTACCAGGGGAACACTGAAGCTTTCTTT.

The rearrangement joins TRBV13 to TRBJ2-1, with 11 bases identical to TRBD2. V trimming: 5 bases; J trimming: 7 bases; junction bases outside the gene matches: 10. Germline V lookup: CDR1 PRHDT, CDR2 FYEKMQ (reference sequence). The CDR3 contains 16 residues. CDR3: CASSERGTSGRNEQFF. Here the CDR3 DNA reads TGTGCCAGCAGCGAGCGTGGGACTAGCGGTAGGAATGAGCAGTTCTTC. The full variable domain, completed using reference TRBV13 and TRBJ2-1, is AAGVIQSPRHLIKEKRETATLKCYPIPRHDTVYWYQQGPGQDPQFLISFYEKMQSDKGSIPDRFSAQQFSDYHSELNMSSLELGDSALYFCASSERGTSGRNEQFFGPGTRLTVL.

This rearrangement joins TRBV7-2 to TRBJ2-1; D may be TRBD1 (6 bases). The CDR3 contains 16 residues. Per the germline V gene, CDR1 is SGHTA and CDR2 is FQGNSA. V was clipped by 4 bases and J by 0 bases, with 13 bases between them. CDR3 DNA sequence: TGTGCCAGCAGCTCTTCAACAGGGAGCTCCTACAATGAGCAGTTCTTC. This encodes CASSSSTGSSYNEQFF.

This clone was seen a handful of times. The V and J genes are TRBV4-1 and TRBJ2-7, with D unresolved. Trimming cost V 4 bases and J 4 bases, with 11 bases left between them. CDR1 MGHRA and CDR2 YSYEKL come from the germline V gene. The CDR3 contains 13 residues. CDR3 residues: CASSLESYYEQYF. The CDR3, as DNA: TGCGCCAGCAGCCTCGAAAGCTATTACGAGCAGTACTTC.

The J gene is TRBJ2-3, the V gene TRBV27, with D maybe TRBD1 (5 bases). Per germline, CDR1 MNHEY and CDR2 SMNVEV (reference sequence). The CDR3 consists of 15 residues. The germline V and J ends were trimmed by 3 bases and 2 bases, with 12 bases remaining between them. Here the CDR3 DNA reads TGTGCCAGCAGTTTTGGGGTAGGGGACACAGATACGCAGTATTTT. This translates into CASSFGVGDTDTQYF.